The entry below gives a single T cell receptor beta chain sequence along with its context. This sample was included in a study of blood T cells in healthy people across ages. Total RNA, at least 5 micrograms per sample, was extracted from PBMCs. This CDR3 has 16 residues. The V end lost 2 bases, the J end lost 1 base, and 14 bases lay between the germline ends. Germline values: CDR1 MNHEY, CDR2 SVGAGI. The authors ran a second PCR of 7 to 11 cycles using a sample-barcoded 5' primer and a J-beta primer mix. MiXCR, applied by TCRdb to the 5' RACE reads, yields one record per CDR3 protein. This sample has approximately 800,000 distinct CDR3 sequences, with 35% to 40% found just once.

The chain uses TRBV6-5 and TRBJ1-1; D is perhaps TRBD1 (5 bases). The clonotype originates from a man between 18 and 35 years old in good health. Sequencing was carried out using blood. The DNA for the CDR3 is TGTGCCAGCAGTTACGCTTACCGGGACGGGAACACTGAAGCTTTCTTT. Its translation is CASSYAYRDGNTEAFF.